This T cell receptor beta chain was recovered during a study of T cell responses to AZD1222 COVID-19 vaccine (dated by TCRdb to the early 2020s). Some background on the complete study: AZD1222 recipients whose second dose came at about 4 weeks and those whose second dose came at about 12 weeks were combined into one group, since spike-specific TCR depth and breadth did not differ between the two schedules. Trial participants were enrolled into age subgroups of 18-55, 56-69 and 70-plus years, which contained approximately 150, 28 and 58 TCR-sequenced participants, respectively. A total of over 230 trial participants underwent TCR sequencing, of whom about 200 received two doses of AZD1222 and some 26 received two doses of the MenACWY control vaccine.

The investigation overall reported the following: The vaccine-associated CD4 TCRs covered the entire spike protein, and the dominant responses fell in regions 160-218 and 743-854. Most participants were white British and females outnumbered males, and the authors suggested that clonal diversity may have been underestimated. Because no day 14 peak-response samples were available, repertoires were characterized only after the peak T cell response. Spike-specific TCR breadth and depth rose significantly after two AZD1222 doses compared with day 0 and with MenACWY recipients. Conclusions about previously exposed vaccinees are limited, since just 6 or 7 AZD1222 recipients were seropositive for SARS-CoV-2 at baseline. Nearly half of unique spike-specific TCRs reportedly recognized epitopes outside regions mutated in the B.1.351 and B.1.1.7 variants. In the small 56-69-year group, the increase in depth fell short of significance, most likely because of low power.

This sample's time point label indicates: baseline before first vaccination. Vaccinee samples came from UK trials COV001 and COV002, including a single-blind randomized controlled phase 2/3 trial of AZD1222 (ChAdOx1 nCoV-19) in healthy adults. For TCRbeta chain sequencing, PBMC samples were collected from trial participants at day 0 and at day 28 after the second dose. The CDR3, cysteine through phenylalanine, is 12 amino acids long. Only the CDR3 portion is preserved as DNA: 36 bases, with reading frame beginning at the first base. A distance of 10 bases separates the germline ends of V and J, which lose 2 bases and 6 bases respectively. As encoded in the germline V gene (reference sequence), CDR1 is GTSNPN while CDR2 is SVGIG. As to this clone: This clone's antigen is unknown. It has no much larger one-base neighbor in the sample; base qualities were not kept.

The CDR3 regions of human TCRbeta chains were subjected to immunosequencing. Concerning the study's data processing: Repertoire TCRs were matched against a reference library of SARS-CoV-2-specific TCRs generated with the MIRA antigen-specificity platform. Breadth was defined as the fraction of unique TCRs that were SARS-CoV-2-associated. Depth was defined as the fraction of total T cells that were SARS-CoV-2-associated. Each spike-specific TCR was assigned to its reactive spike region and to a CD4 or CD8 class using the MIRA data. Log10-transformed breadth and depth values were compared by one-way ANOVA with Sidak's multiple comparisons tests. In TCRdb, the immuneACCESS table is reduced to in-frame sequences with V and J assigned. These tables do not hold every clone; where another copy was compared, an unresolved V gene accounts for under half, and the others remain unexplained. Clone size and V and J calls were adopted from that table, with D and trimming inferred from the DNA. The sample table holds under 150,000 clones, of which 90% were seen once. The top ten clones comprise about 1.5% of the sample.

The sequence was obtained from an adult in good health. Here the chain combines TRBV30 and TRBJ1-2; a confident D gene designation cannot be given. The material was peripheral blood, obtained on day 0 of AZD1222 vaccination. The CDR3 loop reads CAWSRTMHGYTF. At the DNA level, the sequence is TGTGCCTGGAGTAGGACTATGCATGGCTACACCTTC. Extended through the reference TRBV30 and TRBJ1-2 proteins, this CDR3 yields the full variable domain: SQTIHQWPATLVQPVGSPLSLECTVEGTSNPNLYWYRQAAGRGLQLLFYSVGIGQISSEVPQNLSASRPQDRQFILSSKKLLLSDSGFYLCAWSRTMHGYTFGSGTRLTVV.